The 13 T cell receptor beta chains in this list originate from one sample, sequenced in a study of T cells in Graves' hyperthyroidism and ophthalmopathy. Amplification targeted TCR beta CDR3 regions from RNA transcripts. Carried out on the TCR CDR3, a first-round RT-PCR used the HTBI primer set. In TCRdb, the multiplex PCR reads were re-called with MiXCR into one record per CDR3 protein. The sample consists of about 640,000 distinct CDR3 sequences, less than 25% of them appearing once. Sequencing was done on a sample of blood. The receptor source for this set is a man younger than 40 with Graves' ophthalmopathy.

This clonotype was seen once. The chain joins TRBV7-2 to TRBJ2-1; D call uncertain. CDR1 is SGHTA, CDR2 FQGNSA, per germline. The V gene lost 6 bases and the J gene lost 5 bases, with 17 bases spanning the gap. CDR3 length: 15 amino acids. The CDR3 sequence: CASSYSRISHNEQFF. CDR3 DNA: TGTGCCAGCAGTTATAGCCGGATCTCACACAATGAGCAGTTCTTC.

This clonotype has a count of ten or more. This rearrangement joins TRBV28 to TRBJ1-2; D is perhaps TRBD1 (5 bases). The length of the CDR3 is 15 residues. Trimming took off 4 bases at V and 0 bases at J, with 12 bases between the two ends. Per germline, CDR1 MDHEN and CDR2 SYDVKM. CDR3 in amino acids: CASSSGGITNYGYTF. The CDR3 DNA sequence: TGTGCCAGCAGTTCCGGGGGGATAACTAACTATGGCTACACCTTC.

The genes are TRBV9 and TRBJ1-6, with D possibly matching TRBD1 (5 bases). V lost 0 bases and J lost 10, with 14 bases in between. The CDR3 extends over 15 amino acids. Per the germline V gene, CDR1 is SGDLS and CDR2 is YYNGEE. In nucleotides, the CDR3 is TGTGCCAGCAGCGTAGAGGGCCAGGGAAACTCACCCCTCCACTTT. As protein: CASSVEGQGNSPLHF. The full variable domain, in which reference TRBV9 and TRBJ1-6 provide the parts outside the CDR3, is DSGVTQTPKHLITATGQRVTLRCSPRSGDLSVYWYQQSLDQGLQFLIQYYNGEERAKGNILERFSAQQFPDLHSELNLSSLELGDSALYFCASSVEGQGNSPLHFGNGTRLTVT.

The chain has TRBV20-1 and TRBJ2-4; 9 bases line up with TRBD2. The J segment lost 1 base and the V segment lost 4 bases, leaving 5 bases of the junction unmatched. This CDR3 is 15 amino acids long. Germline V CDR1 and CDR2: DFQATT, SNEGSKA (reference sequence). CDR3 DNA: TGCAGTGCTACAGTAGCGGGAGTGGCCAAAAACATTCAGTACTTC. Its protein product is CSATVAGVAKNIQYF.

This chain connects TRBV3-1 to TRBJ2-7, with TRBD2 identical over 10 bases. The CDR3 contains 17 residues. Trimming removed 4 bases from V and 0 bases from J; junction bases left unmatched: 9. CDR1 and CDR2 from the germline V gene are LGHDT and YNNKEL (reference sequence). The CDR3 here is CASSPRPSGGFSYEQYF. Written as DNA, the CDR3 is TGTGCCAGCAGCCCCCGGCCTAGCGGGGGCTTCTCCTACGAGCAGTACTTC.

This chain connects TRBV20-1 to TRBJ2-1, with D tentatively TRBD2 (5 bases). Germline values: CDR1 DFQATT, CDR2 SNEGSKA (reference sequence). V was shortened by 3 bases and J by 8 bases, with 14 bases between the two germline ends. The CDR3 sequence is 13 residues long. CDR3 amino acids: CSASEGASYEQFF. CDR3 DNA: TGCAGTGCTAGTGAGGGCGCGAGCTATGAGCAGTTCTTC.

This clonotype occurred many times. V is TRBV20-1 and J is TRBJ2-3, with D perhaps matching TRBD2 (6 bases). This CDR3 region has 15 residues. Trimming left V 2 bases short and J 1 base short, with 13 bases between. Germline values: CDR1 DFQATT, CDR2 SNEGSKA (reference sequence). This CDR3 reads CSARLRRGGTDTQYF. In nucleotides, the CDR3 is TGCAGTGCTAGATTGCGGCGGGGAGGCACAGATACGCAGTATTTT.

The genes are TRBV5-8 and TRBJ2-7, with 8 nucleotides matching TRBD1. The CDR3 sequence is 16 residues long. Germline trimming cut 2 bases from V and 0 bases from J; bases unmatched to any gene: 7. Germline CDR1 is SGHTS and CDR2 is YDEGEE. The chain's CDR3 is CASSFVRDRSSYEQYF. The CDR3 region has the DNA TGTGCCAGCAGCTTTGTACGGGACAGGAGCTCCTACGAGCAGTACTTC.

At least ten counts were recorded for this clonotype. The CDR3 DNA sequence: TGTGCCAGCAGTTTCCGACGGAGCTCCTACGAGCAGTACTTC. Its translation is CASSFRRSSYEQYF. The chain couples TRBV12-3 or TRBV12-4 to TRBJ2-7; no clear D. This CDR3 contains 14 residues. The V and J ends lost 3 bases and 0 bases respectively, with 9 bases between them.

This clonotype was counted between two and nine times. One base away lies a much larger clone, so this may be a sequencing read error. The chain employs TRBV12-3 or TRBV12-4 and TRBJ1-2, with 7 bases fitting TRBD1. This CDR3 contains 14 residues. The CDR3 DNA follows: TGTGCCAGCAGTTCCCAGACAGGGATTGATGGCTACATCTTC. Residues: CASSSQTGIDGYIF.

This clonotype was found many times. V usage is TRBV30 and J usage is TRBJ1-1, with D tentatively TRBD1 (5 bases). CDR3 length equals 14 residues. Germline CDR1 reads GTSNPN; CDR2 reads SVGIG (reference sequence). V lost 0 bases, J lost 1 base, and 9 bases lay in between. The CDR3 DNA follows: TGTGCCTGGAGTGTAGACAGCACGAACACTGAAGCTTTCTTT. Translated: CAWSVDSTNTEAFF.

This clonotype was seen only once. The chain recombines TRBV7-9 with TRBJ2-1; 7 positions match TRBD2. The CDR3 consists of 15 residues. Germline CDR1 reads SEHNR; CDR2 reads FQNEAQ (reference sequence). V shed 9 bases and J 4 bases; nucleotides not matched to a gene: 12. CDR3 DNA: TGTGCCAGTAGGCTCAGGGCGGGAGAGTACAATGAGCAGTTCTTC. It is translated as CASRLRAGEYNEQFF.

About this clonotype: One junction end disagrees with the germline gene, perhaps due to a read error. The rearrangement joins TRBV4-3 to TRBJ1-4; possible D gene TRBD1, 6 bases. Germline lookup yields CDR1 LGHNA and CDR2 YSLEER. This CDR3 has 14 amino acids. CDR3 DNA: TGCGCCAGCAGCCAAGGCAGGGGTAATGAAAAACTGATTTTT. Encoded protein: CASSQGRGNEKLIF.